These 10 T cell receptor beta chains share one sample of origin, sequenced in a study of regulatory T cells in long-lasting Graves disease. Specified time point: newly diagnosed GD, antithyroid drugs for less than 3 months. Making the TCR library involved RNA that had been extracted from PBMCs. Arm-PCR of CDR3 regions and iRepertoire HTBI primers were used to build TCR beta libraries. MiXCR, applied by TCRdb to the multiplex PCR reads, yields one record per CDR3 protein. The table has some 410,000 distinct CDR3 sequences, about a sixth seen once; the top ten hold about 10%. The same specimen was also included in a second study, on T cells in Graves' hyperthyroidism and ophthalmopathy.

Sample: peripheral blood mononuclear cells (PBMCs), taken at new diagnosis, from a patient treated with antithyroid drugs. The origin of the receptors is a woman aged 25 to 45 with Graves disease.

This clonotype appeared many times. This chain uses TRBV12-3 or TRBV12-4 with TRBJ2-1; D possibly uses TRBD1 or TRBD2 (5 bases each). V lost 8 bases and J 9 bases, leaving 17 bases between the germline ends. This CDR3 has 13 residues. In DNA form, the CDR3 reads TGTGCCAGCTCTCTTGAGGGGTTCACTGAGCAGTTCTTC. This sequence encodes CASSLEGFTEQFF.

This clonotype has ten or more counts. This chain links TRBV27 with TRBJ1-1; maybe TRBD1 (6 bases). With 5 bases removed from V and 5 bases from J, the gap between germline ends came to 15 bases. The CDR3 totals 14 residues. Germline V gene lookup returns CDR1 MNHEY and CDR2 SMNVEV (reference sequence). This chain's CDR3 is CASSKQGGRTEAFF. For the CDR3, the DNA is TGTGCCAGCAGTAAACAGGGCGGGAGGACTGAAGCTTTCTTT.

This chain connects TRBV7-2 to TRBJ1-1; D is perhaps TRBD1 (6 bases). The V gene's germline CDR1 is SGHTA and CDR2 FQGNSA. The CDR3 has 13 residues. V was cut by 2 bases and J by 9 bases, with 13 bases left in between. The CDR3 nucleotides read TGTGCCAGCAGCTTATACGGGGGCGGACAAGCTTTCTTT. It yields the protein CASSLYGGGQAFF.

A few counts support this clonotype. Here the CDR3 DNA reads TGTGCCAGTACCTCAGGGGTCAGAAGTACAGATACGCAGTATTTT. Residues: CASTSGVRSTDTQYF. The chain has TRBV19 and TRBJ2-3, with D perhaps TRBD1 (6 bases). The germline CDR1 and CDR2 sequences are LNHDA and SQIVND (reference sequence). The V gene lost 7 bases and the J gene lost 3 bases, with 17 bases spanning the gap. This CDR3 is built from 15 residues.

This clonotype appeared many times. This chain uses TRBV7-2 with TRBJ2-1; 8 bases are a match to TRBD2. Germline V CDR1 and CDR2: SGHTA, FQGNSA. The V segment lost 2 bases and the J segment 7 bases; nucleotides outside the gene matches: 16. This CDR3 is 18 amino acids long. Here the CDR3 DNA reads TGTGCCAGCAGCTTATTATGGGTGGGGGGACTAGAAGGGAATGAGCAGTTCTTC. It translates to CASSLLWVGGLEGNEQFF. Based on the CDR3 plus reference TRBV7-2 and TRBJ2-1, the full variable domain is GAGVSQSPSNKVTEKGKDVELRCDPISGHTALYWYRQSLGQGLEFLIYFQGNSAPDKSGLPSDRFSAERTGGSVSTLTIQRTQQEDSAVYLCASSLLWVGGLEGNEQFFGPGTRLTVL.

Details on this clonotype: This sequence may be a read error, since a much larger clone differs from it by one base. This chain connects TRBV20-1 to TRBJ2-5; 8 nucleotides align to TRBD1. V lost 3 bases, J lost 11 bases, and 14 bases stayed unmatched. CDR3 length: 14 residues. CDR1 DFQATT and CDR2 SNEGSKA come from the germline V gene (reference sequence). The CDR3 reads CSASPRGPYNEQYF. The CDR3 DNA reads TGCAGTGCTAGTCCCAGGGGGCCCTACAATGAGCAGTACTTC.

The chain employs TRBV24-1 and TRBJ2-7; 11 nucleotides align to TRBD2. Germline V gene lookup returns CDR1 KGHDR and CDR2 SFDVKD. Losses at the gene ends were 2 bases for V and 3 bases for J; bases not matched to a gene: 8. This CDR3 contains 17 residues. In DNA, the CDR3 is TGTGCCACCAGTGATTCTTCTACGACTAGCGGGGACTACGAGCAGTACTTC. Translating gives CATSDSSTTSGDYEQYF.

This clonotype was found many times. The chain is built from TRBV7-2 and TRBJ1-2; perhaps TRBD1 as D (5 bases). Germline CDR1 and CDR2: SGHTA and FQGNSA. Trimming took 3 bases from V and 0 from J, leaving 11 bases between them. This CDR3 has 15 residues. The CDR3 DNA follows: TGTGCCAGCAGCTTTTCCACAGGAACTAACTATGGCTACACCTTC. Translated, it gives CASSFSTGTNYGYTF.

In its sample, this clonotype was seen many times. V gene TRBV12-3 or TRBV12-4 combines with J gene TRBJ2-1; D gene uncertain. The CDR3 runs to 18 residues. With 6 bases removed from V and 3 bases from J, the gap between germline ends came to 24 bases. The CDR3 DNA follows: TGTGCCAGCAGGTCAGCTTTACACCTCACCAATCTCTACAATGAGCAGTTCTTC. It codes for CASRSALHLTNLYNEQFF.

This clonotype has only a few counts. This rearrangement joins TRBV20-1 to TRBJ1-4; maybe TRBD1 (6 bases). CDR1 and CDR2 (germline): DFQATT, SNEGSKA (reference sequence). This CDR3 is built from 13 residues. The germline V and J ends were trimmed by 2 bases and 11 bases, with 15 bases remaining between them. CDR3 in DNA: TGCAGTGCTAGAAGGCAGGGGAAAGGCAAACTGTTTTTT. It codes for CSARRQGKGKLFF.